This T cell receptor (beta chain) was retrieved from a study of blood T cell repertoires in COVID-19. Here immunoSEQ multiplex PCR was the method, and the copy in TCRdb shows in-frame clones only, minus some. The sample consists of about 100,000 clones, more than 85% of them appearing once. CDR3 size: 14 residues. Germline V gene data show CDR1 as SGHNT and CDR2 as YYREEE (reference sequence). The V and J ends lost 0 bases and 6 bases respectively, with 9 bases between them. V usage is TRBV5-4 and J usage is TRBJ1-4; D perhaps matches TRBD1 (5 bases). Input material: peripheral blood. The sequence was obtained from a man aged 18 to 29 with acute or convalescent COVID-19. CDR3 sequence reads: CASSLAGGDEKLFF. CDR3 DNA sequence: TGTGCCAGCAGCTTGGCCGGGGGGGATGAAAAACTGTTTTTT. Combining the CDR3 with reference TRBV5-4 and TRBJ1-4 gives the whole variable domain ETGVTQSPTHLIKTRGQQVTLRCSSQSGHNTVSWYQQALGQGPQFIFQYYREEENGRGNFPPRFSGLQFPNYSSELNVNALELDDSALYLCASSLAGGDEKLFFGSGTQLSVL.